A single sample gave rise to the 31 T cell receptor beta chains below, sequenced in a study of tumor and adjacent non-tumor tissue in lung cancer. TCRbeta libraries were built with three rounds of nested PCR, modified from ARM-PCR. TCRdb independently ran MiXCR on the multiplex PCR reads; one entry per CDR3 protein. The sample has approximately 90,000 distinct CDR3 sequences, roughly two thirds seen once. This sample's RNA came from whole unsorted tissue. The specimen was lung tumor tissue. The receptors come from a man aged 65-85 years with non-small cell lung cancer.

This clonotype was counted once. The chain uses TRBV11-3 and TRBJ1-2; tentative D call: TRBD1 (5 bases). The germline V and J ends were trimmed by 9 bases and 12 bases, with 23 bases remaining between them. CDR3 length: 13 amino acids. The germline gives CDR1 SGHNT, CDR2 YENEEA. CDR3 sequence: CASSFNGGASHTF. The CDR3 coding sequence is TGTGCCAGTAGTTTTAACGGGGGTGCGAGCCACACCTTC.

There are a few counts of this clonotype. At one boundary the junction diverges from the germline segment, which might be a read error. V is TRBV20-1 and J is TRBJ2-5; D call uncertain. The CDR3 spans 14 residues. Germline-derived CDR1 and CDR2 are DFQATT and SNEGSKA (reference sequence). Here the CDR3 DNA reads TGCTGTGCTAGGTTGGCAGAAATCCAAGAGACCCAGTACTTC. Protein sequence: CCARLAEIQETQYF.

Many counts were recorded for this clonotype. The CDR3: CASSYRGGPYEQYF. The CDR3 DNA sequence: TGTGCCAGCAGTTACCGGGGGGGACCCTACGAGCAGTACTTC. The rearrangement uses TRBV6-2 or TRBV6-3 and TRBJ2-7, with TRBD2 identical over 8 bases. The V gene end was trimmed by 2 bases and the J gene end by 2 bases; junction bases not matched to a gene: 2. The CDR3 contains 14 residues. CDR1 is MNHEY and CDR2 is SVGEGT in the germline V gene.

On this clonotype itself: The CDR3 does not close with the conserved phenylalanine or tryptophan, likely indicating a read error. V usage is TRBV11-2 and J usage is TRBJ2-3; D is possibly TRBD1 or TRBD2 (5 bases each). Germline CDR1 reads SGHAT; CDR2 reads FQNNGV. This CDR3 region has 15 residues. CDR3 nucleotides: TGTGTCAGCAGCGCTGGTCAGGGTTTAGCGAATACGCAGTATGTT. Its protein product is CVSSAGQGLANTQYV.

On this clonotype itself: A much larger clone is a single base away; this may be a read error. The rearrangement joins TRBV6-6 to TRBJ1-6; D not certain. The CDR3 is 16 residues long. CDR1 MNHNY and CDR2 SVGAGI come from the germline V gene (reference sequence). The CDR3 bases are TGTGCCAGCAGTTACTCTCGCGGGTGGGCTTATTCATCCCTCCACTTT. Amino acid sequence: CASSYSRGWAYSSLHF.

Concerning this clonotype: Germline is not matched at one junction end, which may reflect a read error. This sequence joins TRBV9 and TRBJ1-4, with 8 bases fitting TRBD1. Germline V gives CDR1 SGDLS, CDR2 YYNGEE. There are 13 residues in the CDR3. Here the CDR3 DNA reads TGTGCCATCAGCCAGACAGGGGAGGAAAAACTGTTTTTT. This encodes CAISQTGEEKLFF.

In its sample, this clonotype was seen many times. CDR3 sequence: CASRGEGFLSGLSYNEQFF. Written as DNA, the CDR3 is TGCGCCAGCAGGGGGGAGGGGTTTTTGAGCGGGCTCTCCTACAATGAGCAGTTCTTC. The rearrangement links TRBV10-2 to TRBJ2-1; 7 bases fit TRBD2. This CDR3 spans 19 amino acids. V trimming: 6 bases; J trimming: 0 bases; junction bases outside the gene matches: 17. CDR1 and CDR2 from the germline V gene are WSHSY and SAAADI.

Turning to this clonotype: This may come from a read error, since a much larger clone is one base off. The V call is TRBV6-1, the J call TRBJ2-5, with D maybe TRBD2 (7 bases). CDR1 and CDR2 from the germline V gene are MNHNS and SASEGT. This CDR3 is 15 amino acids long. CDR3 in amino acids: CASTREGGGLEIQYF. In DNA, the CDR3 is TGTGCCAGCACGAGGGAAGGGGGGGGCCTGGAGATCCAGTACTTC.

J is TRBJ2-3 and V is TRBV18; D might be TRBD1 (6 bases). The CDR3 has 16 residues. V was pared by 9 bases and J by 6 bases, with 25 bases between. Per germline, CDR1 KGHSH and CDR2 LQKENI. The DNA for the CDR3 is TGTGCCAGTTCCCCCCGCATACAGGGTTACTCGGATACGCAGTATTTT. Amino acids: CASSPRIQGYSDTQYF.

Details on this clonotype: It may be a read error: a sequence one base away is much more abundant. The CDR3 loop reads CASSAGSGNQPQHF. The CDR3 region has the DNA TGCGCCAGCAGCGCAGGGTCGGGCAATCAGCCCCAGCATTTT. The rearrangement links TRBV5-1 to TRBJ1-5; D perhaps matches TRBD1 (5 bases). This CDR3 is built from 14 residues. The V gene lost 4 bases and the J gene lost 2 bases, with 10 bases spanning the gap. The germline gives CDR1 SGHRS, CDR2 YFSETQ.

The chain uses TRBV11-3 and TRBJ2-1, with D maybe TRBD2 (6 bases). Germline V gene sequence: CDR1 SGHNT, CDR2 YENEEA. This CDR3 contains 15 residues. The CDR3 loop reads CTSSLDRRTNNEQFF. The CDR3 DNA is TGTACTAGCAGCTTAGATCGGCGAACTAACAATGAGCAGTTCTTC.

As DNA, the CDR3 is TGTGCCAGCAGCCCTGCAAGGGGCCCACTCACTGAAGCTTTCTTT. It is translated as CASSPARGPLTEAFF. The chain couples TRBV11-1 to TRBJ1-1; a weak D match, TRBD1 (5 bases). The germline V and J ends were trimmed by 5 bases and 4 bases, with 17 bases remaining between them. Germline lookup yields CDR1 SGHAT and CDR2 FQDESV (reference sequence). The CDR3 consists of 15 residues. The variable domain in full, completed from reference TRBV11-1 and TRBJ1-1, reads EAEVAQSPRYKITEKSQAVAFWCDPISGHATLYWYRQILGQGPELLVQFQDESVVDDSQLPKDRFSAERLKGVDSTLKIQPAELGDSAMYLCASSPARGPLTEAFFGQGTRLTVV.

This chain links TRBV29-1 with TRBJ2-1, with D possibly called TRBD1 or TRBD2 (5 bases each). The V end was cut by 7 bases, the J end by 12 bases, with 19 bases between. CDR1 SQVTM and CDR2 ANQGSEA come from the germline V gene. CDR3 length equals 12 residues. The CDR3 reads CSAGWGAAGQFF. The DNA for the CDR3 is TGCAGCGCCGGATGGGGCGCCGCGGGGCAGTTCTTC.

This clonotype is labeled as medium-sized. The CDR3 nucleotides read TGCAGCGTTGTAGCAGGGGTTAACAATGAGCAGTTCTTC. As protein: CSVVAGVNNEQFF. The chain combines TRBV29-1 with TRBJ2-1; D possibly corresponds to TRBD1 (6 bases). This CDR3 has 13 residues. Trimming removed 4 bases from V and 5 bases from J, with 12 bases in between. Germline V CDR1 and CDR2: SQVTM, ANQGSEA.

This rearrangement joins TRBV6-2 or TRBV6-3 to TRBJ2-7; a weak D match, TRBD1 (7 bases). The V end lost 7 bases, the J end lost 5 bases, and 18 bases lay between the germline ends. The CDR3 contains 14 residues. From germline, CDR1 is MNHEY and CDR2 SVGEGT. CDR3 nucleotides: TGTGCCAGCAATCCCGCGGGACAGTCTGACGAGCAGTACTTC. It codes for CASNPAGQSDEQYF.

This chain connects TRBV28 to TRBJ1-5; D is unresolved. Between the trimmed V and J ends, which lost 1 base and 7 bases, there was a span of 14 bases. The CDR3 runs 15 residues. The V gene's germline CDR1 is MDHEN and CDR2 SYDVKM. In nucleotides, the CDR3 is TGTGCCAGCAGTTTATTTAGCCGAAGCGGACAGCCCCAGCATTTT. Amino acids: CASSLFSRSGQPQHF.

The genes are TRBV6-2 or TRBV6-3 and TRBJ2-7; 10 nucleotides match TRBD2. Per the germline V gene, CDR1 is MNHEY and CDR2 is SVGEGT. The CDR3 is 15 amino acids. The CDR3 DNA reads as TGTGTCAACAGTGAAGCGGGAGGGCTGCCCTACGAGCAGTACTTC. Its protein product is CVNSEAGGLPYEQYF.

Concerning this clonotype itself: The junction shows a germline mismatch at one end, possibly a read error. The chain uses TRBV4-1 and TRBJ2-7, with 9 bases that match TRBD1. Germline V gene sequence: CDR1 MGHRA, CDR2 YSYEKL. This CDR3 region has 15 residues. CDR3 coding DNA: TGCGCCGGCAGCCAAAGGGACAGGGACCCCTACGAGCAGTACTTC. Protein product: CAGSQRDRDPYEQYF.

The chain uses TRBV4-2 and TRBJ2-3; tentatively, D is TRBD1 or TRBD2 (5 bases each). This CDR3 is built from 17 residues. Trimming took 0 bases from V and 2 from J, leaving 15 bases between them. The germline V gene has CDR1 LGHNA and CDR2 YNFKEQ. The CDR3 DNA reads TGTGCCAGCAGCCAAGATAGGCAGCAGGGAGACACAGATACGCAGTATTTT. Translating it yields CASSQDRQQGDTDTQYF.

This chain connects TRBV28 to TRBJ2-2, with 7 bases that match TRBD1. V was pared by 4 bases and J by 15 bases, with 8 bases of the junction left unmatched. The germline V gene has CDR1 MDHEN and CDR2 SYDVKM. The CDR3 covers 12 residues. The CDR3 region is CASSSQGDGVFF. CDR3 DNA: TGTGCCAGCAGTTCCCAGGGGGATGGGGTGTTTTTT.

The chain carries TRBV20-1 and TRBJ2-2, with D unclear. Trimming pared 8 bases from V and 6 bases from J, leaving 10 bases between. CDR1 is DFQATT, CDR2 SNEGSKA, per germline (reference sequence). CDR3 size: 11 residues. The CDR3 protein is CSSSEAGELFF. CDR3 nucleotide sequence: TGCAGTTCGTCAGAGGCCGGGGAGCTGTTTTTT.

Only a few counts were recorded for this clonotype. This sequence may be a read error, since a much larger clone differs from it by one base. This rearrangement joins TRBV11-2 to TRBJ2-2; D is unclear. This CDR3 is 15 amino acids long. The ends were cut back, 2 bases at V and 4 bases at J, with 11 bases in the middle. CDR1 is SGHAT, CDR2 FQNNGV, per germline. CDR3 DNA sequence: TGTGCCAGCAGCTTAAGGCTAGTCGGCACCGGGGAGCTGTTTTTT. Amino acid sequence: CASSLRLVGTGELFF.

This clonotype was recorded at least ten times. The J gene is TRBJ1-1, the V gene TRBV20-1; TRBD1 matches 10 bases. V lost 5 bases, J lost 5 bases, and 8 bases stayed unmatched. Germline V gene lookup returns CDR1 DFQATT and CDR2 SNEGSKA (reference sequence). This CDR3 has 14 amino acids. The CDR3 sequence: CSAPSTGGSTEAFF. The CDR3 DNA follows: TGCAGTGCTCCCTCGACAGGGGGCTCAACTGAAGCTTTCTTT.

V and J are TRBV5-4 and TRBJ1-1; D possibly corresponds to TRBD1 (5 bases). Trimming left V 9 bases short and J 2 bases short, with 17 bases between. CDR1 and CDR2 from the germline V gene are SGHNT and YYREEE (reference sequence). The CDR3 totals 14 residues. The DNA for the CDR3 is TGTGCCAACAGGTGGGGGACGGCAAACACTGAAGCTTTCTTT. Its protein is CANRWGTANTEAFF.

On this clonotype: At one end, the junction sequence differs from germline, possibly due to a read error. This chain connects TRBV14 to TRBJ2-6; perhaps D is TRBD1 or TRBD2 (5 bases each). This CDR3 spans 18 amino acids. Germline V gene lookup returns CDR1 SGHDN and CDR2 FVKESK. The CDR3 DNA reads TGTGCCAGCAGCCATCGAGGGAACTCCTATACTGGGGCCAACGTCCTGCCTTTC. It translates to CASSHRGNSYTGANVLPF.

V is TRBV11-1 and J is TRBJ2-5; tentative D call: TRBD2 (5 bases). The CDR3 sequence is 14 residues long. Trimming shortened V by 7 bases and J by 4 bases, and 16 bases separated the two germline ends. Germline V gene lookup returns CDR1 SGHAT and CDR2 FQDESV (reference sequence). The DNA of the CDR3 is TGTGCCAGCACCCGGGGTTGTCCACGAGAGACCCAGTACTTC. The encoded protein is CASTRGCPRETQYF.

With respect to this clonotype: At one end the junction does not follow the germline gene, possibly because of a read error. CDR3 in amino acids: CSSNPRQAKETQYF. The DNA of the CDR3 is TGTTCCAGCAACCCTAGACAGGCTAAAGAGACCCAGTACTTC. The V and J genes are TRBV11-2 and TRBJ2-5, with D perhaps matching TRBD1 (6 bases). Germline CDR1 reads SGHAT; CDR2 reads FQNNGV. The CDR3 has 14 residues. Variable domain in full (rest from reference TRBV11-2 and TRBJ2-5): EAGVAQSPRYKIIEKRQSVAFWCNPISGHATLYWYQQILGQGPKLLIQFQNNGVVDDSQLPKDRFSAERLKGVDSTLKIQPAKLEDSAVYLCSSNPRQAKETQYFGPGTRLLVL.

Details on this clonotype: An end of the junction does not agree with germline; a read error may underlie this. The chain joins TRBV11-2 to TRBJ2-5; 7 bases agree with TRBD1. Germline assignment: CDR1 SGHAT and CDR2 FQNNGV. The CDR3 is 15 residues long. The CDR3 spells CDSRWTRTGQGTQYF. The DNA for the CDR3 is TGTGACAGCAGATGGACCAGGACAGGCCAAGGGACCCAGTACTTC.

Concerning this clonotype: This likely comes from a read error, as the CDR3 has no conserved phenylalanine or tryptophan at its end. This chain links TRBV11-2 with TRBJ2-7; possible D gene TRBD1, 5 bases. Per germline, CDR1 SGHAT and CDR2 FQNNGV. Deletions cut 5 bases from V and 3 bases from J, with 17 bases between. The CDR3 has 15 residues. In nucleotides, the CDR3 is TGTGCCAGCAGCCTCTCCCTTGGGGCTTTCTACGAGCAGTACTCC. Translated: CASSLSLGAFYEQYS.

This clonotype was picked up many times. This chain connects TRBV20-1 to TRBJ1-1, with D possibly being TRBD1 (5 bases). The CDR3 spans 13 residues. In germline, CDR1 is DFQATT, CDR2 SNEGSKA (reference sequence). V was trimmed by 1 base and J by 7 bases, leaving 13 bases between them. Here the CDR3 DNA reads TGCAGTGCTAGAGGGGGCCGGCAGGTTGAAGCTTTCTTT. The encoded protein is CSARGGRQVEAFF.

The rearrangement links TRBV11-2 to TRBJ2-3; no firm D call. The CDR3 totals 17 residues. V lost 1 base and J 1 base, leaving 15 bases between the germline ends. Germline-derived CDR1 and CDR2 are SGHAT and FQNNGV. This CDR3 is CASSLGIRREGTDTQYF. CDR3 DNA sequence: TGTGCCAGCAGCTTAGGGATTCGAAGGGAAGGCACAGATACGCAGTATTTT.